Following are 4 T cell receptor beta chains from one sample sequenced in a study of T cells after yellow fever vaccination. TCRdb analysed the 5' RACE reads with MiXCR anew, one entry per CDR3 protein. This repertoire shows some 500,000 distinct CDR3 sequences, approximately 13% found once; its top ten account for around 15%. Sequenced material: PBMCs, taken on the day of the yellow fever booster vaccination. The receptor source for this set is a man aged 25-40 years who received the YFV17D yellow fever vaccine.

Ten or more counts support this clonotype. This sequence joins TRBV11-2 and TRBJ2-2; D gene unclear. CDR1 and CDR2 (germline): SGHAT, FQNNGV. The CDR3 is 12 amino acids. Between the trimmed V and J ends, which lost 1 base and 6 bases, there was a span of 3 bases. CDR3 loop: CASSLVAGELFF. CDR3 nucleotide sequence: TGTGCCAGCAGCTTAGTTGCCGGGGAGCTGTTTTTT.

This chain joins TRBV12-3 or TRBV12-4 and TRBJ2-5; D gene ambiguous. This CDR3 contains 12 residues. Trimming cost V 4 bases and J 5 bases, with 8 bases left between them. This CDR3 is CASSYWLETQYF. Written as DNA, the CDR3 is TGTGCCAGCAGTTACTGGTTGGAGACCCAGTACTTC.

In this sample, this clonotype turned up a few times. The V and J genes are TRBV7-2 and TRBJ1-6, with a weak D call TRBD1 (5 bases). Per germline, CDR1 SGHTA and CDR2 FQGNSA. The CDR3 loop spans 15 amino acids. V gave up 5 bases and J gave up 5 bases, with 13 bases separating them. The CDR3 DNA reads TGTGCCAGCAGCCGTAGACAGAACAATAATTCACCCCTCCACTTT. This sequence encodes CASSRRQNNNSPLHF.

The genes are TRBV6-5 and TRBJ1-2; TRBD1 aligns across 11 bases. CDR3 length: 17 residues. V was pared by 2 bases and J by 2 bases, with 7 bases of the junction left unmatched. Germline CDR1 reads MNHEY; CDR2 reads SVGAGI. This CDR3 reads CASSYGTGGINNYGYTF. The CDR3, as DNA: TGTGCCAGCAGTTACGGGACAGGGGGGATAAACAACTATGGCTACACCTTC.